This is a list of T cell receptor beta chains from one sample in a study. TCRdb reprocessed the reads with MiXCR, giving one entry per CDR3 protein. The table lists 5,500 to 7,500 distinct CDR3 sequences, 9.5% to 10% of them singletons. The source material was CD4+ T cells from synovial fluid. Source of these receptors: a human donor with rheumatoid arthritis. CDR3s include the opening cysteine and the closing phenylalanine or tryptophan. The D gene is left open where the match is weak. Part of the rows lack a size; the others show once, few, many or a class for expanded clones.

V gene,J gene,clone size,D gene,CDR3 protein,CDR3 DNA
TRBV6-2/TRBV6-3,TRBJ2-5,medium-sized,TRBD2,CASSSLEGGETQYF,TGTGCCAGCAGTTCCTTGGAGGGAGGGGAGACCCAGTACTTC
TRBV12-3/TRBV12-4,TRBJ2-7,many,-,CASSFQPPYEQYF,TGTGCCAGCAGTTTTCAGCCACCCTACGAGCAGTACTTC
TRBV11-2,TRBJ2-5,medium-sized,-,CASSNGKTQYF,TGTGCCAGCAGCAATGGAAAGACCCAGTACTTC
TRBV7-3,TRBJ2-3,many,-,CASSTQPDTQYF,TGTGCCAGCAGCACTCAGCCAGATACGCAGTATTTT
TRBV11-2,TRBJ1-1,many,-,CASSLMVYTEAFF,TGTGCCAGCAGCTTGATGGTGTACACTGAAGCTTTCTTT
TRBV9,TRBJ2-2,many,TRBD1,CASSGTGTATGELFF,TGTGCCAGCAGCGGAACCGGGACAGCCACCGGGGAGCTGTTTTTT
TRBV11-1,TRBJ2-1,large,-,CASSLGGTTSYNEQFF,TGTGCCAGCAGCTTAGGGGGCACAACCTCCTACAATGAGCAGTTCTTC
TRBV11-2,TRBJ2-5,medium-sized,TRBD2,CASSPPAGRADEETQYF,TGTGCCAGCAGTCCCCCAGCCGGGAGGGCCGATGAGGAGACCCAGTACTTC
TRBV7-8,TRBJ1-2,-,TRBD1,CASSFNRGSGTYGYTF,TGTGCCAGCAGCTTCAACAGGGGGTCAGGGACTTATGGCTACACCTTC
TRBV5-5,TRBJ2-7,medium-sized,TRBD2,CASSSGTINEQYF,TGTGCCAGCAGCTCCGGGACTATTAACGAGCAGTACTTC
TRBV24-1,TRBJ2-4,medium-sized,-,CATGTASNNIQYF,TGTGCCACCGGCACAGCATCAAACAACATTCAGTACTTC
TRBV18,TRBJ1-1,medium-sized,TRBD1,CASSLGTANTEAFF,TGTGCCAGCTCACTCGGGACAGCTAACACTGAAGCTTTCTTT
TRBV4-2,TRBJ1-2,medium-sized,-,CASSQDRAGGGYGYTF,TGTGCCAGCAGCCAAGACCGAGCGGGCGGCGGCTATGGCTACACCTTC
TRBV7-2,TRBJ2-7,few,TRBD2,CASSVSGMAYEQYF,TGTGCCAGCAGCGTTAGCGGGATGGCTTACGAGCAGTACTTC
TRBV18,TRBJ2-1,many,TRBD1,CASSPRSGQGNEQFF,TGTGCCAGCTCACCACGGTCGGGACAGGGGAATGAGCAGTTCTTC
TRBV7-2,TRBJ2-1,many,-,CASSLAGASFDEQFF,TGTGCCAGCAGCTTAGCAGGGGCTTCTTTCGATGAGCAGTTCTTC
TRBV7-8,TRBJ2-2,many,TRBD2,CASSSGLAETNTGELFF,TGTGCCAGCAGCTCCGGACTAGCGGAAACGAACACCGGGGAGCTGTTTTTT
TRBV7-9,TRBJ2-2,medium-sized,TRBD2,CASSLAGGNTGELFF,TGTGCCAGCAGTTTAGCGGGAGGGAACACCGGGGAGCTGTTTTTT
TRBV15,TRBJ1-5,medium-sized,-,CATSRDGRGADQPQHF,TGTGCCACCAGCAGAGATGGGCGGGGGGCTGACCAGCCCCAGCATTTT
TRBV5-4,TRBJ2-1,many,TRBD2,CASSQLAGVVNEQFF,TGTGCCAGCAGCCAACTAGCGGGAGTGGTCAATGAGCAGTTCTTC
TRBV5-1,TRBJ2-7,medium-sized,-,CASSSGRRGGEQYF,TGCGCCAGCAGCTCCGGGCGCAGGGGAGGCGAGCAGTACTTC
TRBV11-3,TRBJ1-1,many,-,CASSLSLGEAFF,TGTGCCAGCAGCTTAAGCCTGGGGGAAGCTTTCTTT
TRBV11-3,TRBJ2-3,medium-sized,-,CASSPGRASLSTDTQYF,TGTGCCAGCAGCCCAGGGCGAGCCTCACTTAGCACAGATACGCAGTATTTT
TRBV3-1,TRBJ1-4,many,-,CASSQNPGPNEKLFF,TGTGCCAGCAGCCAAAATCCAGGACCTAATGAAAAACTGTTTTTT
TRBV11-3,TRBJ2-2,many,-,CASSLAGTTDLTGELFF,TGTGCCAGCAGCTTAGCCGGAACGACGGACCTCACCGGGGAGCTGTTTTTT